What follows is one T cell receptor (beta chain) and its context. What it binds is not known. Sequenced by immunoSEQ multiplex PCR; TCRdb stores in-frame clones only, minus some. The sample records some 140,000 clones, under 95% being singletons. The sample originates from a study of T cell responses to AZD1222 COVID-19 vaccine. Study-level points and caveats: There were mostly white British donors and more females than males, and clonal diversity was possibly underestimated. The reported proportion of spike-specific TCRs targeting unmutated variant regions was nearly half. After two AZD1222 doses, spike-specific TCR breadth and depth rose versus day 0. Repertoires were sampled only after the peak T cell response.

The starting material was peripheral blood, obtained on day 0 of AZD1222 vaccination. The clonotype was recovered from an adult in good health.

The CDR3 protein is CASRPDRLNTEAFF. The CDR3 DNA reads TGCGCCAGCAGACCTGACAGGCTGAACACTGAAGCTTTCTTT. V usage is TRBV4-1 and J usage is TRBJ1-1; tentatively, D is TRBD1 (6 bases). Germline V gene lookup returns CDR1 MGHRA and CDR2 YSYEKL. Trimming stripped 6 bases from V and 0 bases from J, with 11 bases between. The CDR3 has 14 amino acids.